These 29 T cell receptor beta chains originate from one sample sequenced in a study of blood T cell repertoires in COVID-19. The repertoire was sequenced with immunoSEQ multiplex PCR; TCRdb's copy has only in-frame clones and lacks some. The sample records around 30,000 clones, roughly 90% being singletons. Input material: peripheral blood. The receptors here all came from a human donor in a cohort sampled during active COVID-19.

This clone has a handful of counts. The chain joins TRBV6-4 to TRBJ2-3, with 10 bases aligning to TRBD2. Trimming cost V 1 base and J 4 bases; bases outside gene matches: 2. There are 15 residues in the CDR3. Per germline, CDR1 MRHNA and CDR2 SNTAGT. The CDR3 nucleotides are TGTGCCAGCAGTGACTTAGCGGGGGGCGCAGATACGCAGTATTTT. It encodes CASSDLAGGADTQYF.

The chain joins TRBV7-2 to TRBJ2-4; TRBD2 agrees at 10 bases. This CDR3 has 17 residues. The germline gives CDR1 SGHTA, CDR2 FQGNSA. Trimming took 5 bases from V and 0 from J; bases not matched to a gene: 7. The CDR3 bases are TGTGCCAGCAGCACCCCTAGCGGGGGTCTAGCCAAAAACATTCAGTACTTC. This translates into CASSTPSGGLAKNIQYF.

This clone was recorded a few times. The chain couples TRBV9 to TRBJ1-2, with 7 bases aligning to TRBD1. Germline values: CDR1 SGDLS, CDR2 YYNGEE. V lost 3 bases, J lost 5 bases, and 7 bases stayed unmatched. CDR3 length: 14 amino acids. Here the CDR3 reads CASSAGDSGYGYTF. Here the CDR3 DNA reads TGTGCCAGCAGCGCAGGGGACAGCGGGTATGGCTACACCTTC.

The chain couples TRBV5-1 to TRBJ1-1, with D uncertain. The CDR3 loop spans 15 amino acids. CDR1 is SGHRS, CDR2 YFSETQ, per germline. V was cut by 0 bases and J by 0 bases, with 9 bases left in between. CDR3 in amino acids: CASSLEPGMNTEAFF. The CDR3 bases are TGCGCCAGCAGCTTGGAGCCGGGGATGAACACTGAAGCTTTCTTT.

This clone appeared a few times. The chain uses TRBV7-3 and TRBJ1-6; D is ambiguous. The length of the CDR3 is 13 residues. Germline CDR1 SGHTA, CDR2 FQGTGA. The V end lost 1 base, the J end lost 13 bases, and 11 bases lay between the germline ends. CDR3 amino acids: CASSLMGGGPLHF. CDR3 nucleotides: TGTGCCAGCAGCTTAATGGGCGGAGGGCCCCTCCACTTT.

CDR3 region: CASSRSRTGGNEQFF. The CDR3 bases are TGTGCCAGCAGCCGGAGTCGGACAGGGGGGAATGAGCAGTTCTTC. The rearrangement links TRBV5-8 to TRBJ2-1; 10 nucleotides align to TRBD1. V lost 4 bases to trimming and J lost 7 bases; unmatched junction nucleotides: 8. Germline CDR1 SGHTS, CDR2 YDEGEE. CDR3 size: 15 residues.

This chain links TRBV6-1 with TRBJ2-3; 7 bases match TRBD2. CDR1 and CDR2 from the germline V gene are MNHNS and SASEGT. The length of the CDR3 is 18 residues. The V segment lost 3 bases and the J segment 1 base; nucleotides outside the gene matches: 13. The CDR3 DNA reads as TGTGCCAGCAGTGAGGGGGGAGGGACTTTAGACGGCACAGATACGCAGTATTTT. Translated: CASSEGGGTLDGTDTQYF.

The V call is TRBV19, the J call TRBJ2-5, with 10 bases lining up with TRBD1. CDR1 is LNHDA and CDR2 is SQIVND in the germline V gene (reference sequence). This CDR3 has 15 residues. The J segment lost 2 bases and the V segment lost 7 bases, leaving 7 bases of the junction unmatched. CDR3 amino acids: CASNRQGAEQETQYF. The CDR3 DNA reads as TGTGCCAGTAATAGACAGGGGGCAGAGCAAGAGACCCAGTACTTC. Using reference TRBV19 and TRBJ2-5 for the parts outside the CDR3, the full variable domain is DGGITQSPKYLFRKEGQNVTLSCEQNLNHDAMYWYRQDPGQGLRLIYYSQIVNDFQKGDIAEGYSVSREKKESFPLTVTSAQKNPTAFYLCASNRQGAEQETQYFGPGTRLLVL.

This clone was seen just once. The gene calls are TRBV9 and TRBJ2-2; 12 positions agree with TRBD2. There are 18 residues in the CDR3. The V gene end was trimmed by 6 bases and the J gene end by 1 base; junction bases not matched to a gene: 10. CDR1 is SGDLS and CDR2 is YYNGEE in the germline V gene. CDR3 DNA sequence: TGTGCCAGCAACCGACTAGCGGGGGACCTATGGAACACCGGGGAGCTGTTTTTT. This sequence encodes CASNRLAGDLWNTGELFF.

The chain couples TRBV7-9 to TRBJ2-1; D is unresolved. There are 10 residues in the CDR3. In germline, CDR1 is SEHNR, CDR2 FQNEAQ (reference sequence). V was cut by 5 bases and J by 13 bases, with 9 bases left in between. For the CDR3, the DNA is TGTGCCAGCAGCGGTCTAGTTCAGTTCTTC. Its protein is CASSGLVQFF.

The V and J genes are TRBV11-2 and TRBJ1-4, with D hard to call. The germline gives CDR1 SGHAT, CDR2 FQNNGV. V lost 8 bases to trimming and J lost 3 bases, with 13 bases between them. This CDR3 spans 14 amino acids. DNA for the CDR3: TGTGCCAGCGAGGGCTCTTTAGCTAATGAAAAACTGTTTTTT. It encodes CASEGSLANEKLFF.

V and J are TRBV4-2 and TRBJ2-3; 9 bases map to TRBD2. CDR1 and CDR2 from the germline V gene are LGHNA and YNFKEQ. V trimming: 2 bases; J trimming: 2 bases; junction bases outside the gene matches: 8. This CDR3 is 17 amino acids long. The CDR3 region is CASSQFERGDLTDTQYF. In DNA, the CDR3 is TGTGCCAGCAGCCAATTCGAGCGGGGGGACCTCACAGATACGCAGTATTTT.

This chain links TRBV27 with TRBJ2-5; 9 bases agree with TRBD2. Germline-derived CDR1 and CDR2 are MNHEY and SMNVEV (reference sequence). After removal of 6 bases from V and 5 bases from J, the junction contained 7 bases not matched to a gene. The CDR3 contains 14 residues. The CDR3 reads CASRQAGGWETQYF. CDR3 DNA sequence: TGTGCCAGCAGACAAGCGGGGGGCTGGGAGACCCAGTACTTC.

This chain joins TRBV6-5 and TRBJ2-7, with a weak D call TRBD2 (6 bases). This CDR3 region has 13 residues. The V gene's germline CDR1 is MNHEY and CDR2 SVGAGI. V was shortened by 4 bases and J by 7 bases, with 14 bases between the two germline ends. CDR3 bases: TGTGCCAGCAGTTGGAGGGGAAGGGTGGAGCAGTACTTC. It specifies CASSWRGRVEQYF.

The gene calls are TRBV24-1 and TRBJ2-7, with 13 bases that match TRBD2. The ends lost 2 bases at V and 2 bases at J; junction bases unmatched: 11. This CDR3 has 19 amino acids. From germline, CDR1 is KGHDR and CDR2 SFDVKD. The DNA of the CDR3 is TGTGCCACCAGTGATTCGCGTAAGACTAGCGGGGGGTCCACCTACGAGCAGTACTTC. The encoded protein is CATSDSRKTSGGSTYEQYF.

The chain carries TRBV7-2 and TRBJ1-1; 8 nucleotides line up with TRBD1. V lost 6 bases, J lost 8 bases, and 11 bases stayed unmatched. CDR3 length equals 14 residues. Germline V lookup: CDR1 SGHTA, CDR2 FQGNSA. CDR3 amino acids: CASRPLTGGEEAFF. The CDR3 DNA is TGTGCCAGCAGACCCCTCACAGGGGGGGAAGAAGCTTTCTTT.

The CDR3 nucleotides read TGTGCCAGCAGCTTAAGGGACAGGGGGCTTTGGGAGCAGTTCTTC. Translated, it gives CASSLRDRGLWEQFF. This sequence joins TRBV7-9 and TRBJ2-1; 12 positions agree with TRBD1. The junction had 6 bases not matched to a gene; V was cut back by 2 bases and J by 10 bases. The CDR3 length is 15 residues. Germline V gene lookup returns CDR1 SEHNR and CDR2 FQNEAQ (reference sequence).

The chain recombines TRBV15 with TRBJ1-6; a possible D gene is TRBD1 (6 bases). Trimming cost V 2 bases and J 6 bases, with 11 bases left between them. The CDR3 runs to 15 residues. Germline V CDR1 and CDR2: LNHNV, YYDKDF (reference sequence). The CDR3 DNA reads TGTGCCACCAGCAGACCGGGACAATTTAATTCACCCCTCCACTTT. Amino acids: CATSRPGQFNSPLHF.

The chain has TRBV13 and TRBJ2-2, with 10 bases identical to TRBD1. CDR1 is PRHDT, CDR2 FYEKMQ, per germline (reference sequence). This CDR3 contains 15 residues. V lost 3 bases, J lost 4 bases, and 2 bases stayed unmatched. The CDR3 DNA reads as TGTGCCAGCAGCTTCGACAGGGGGCCCACCGGGGAGCTGTTTTTT. This translates into CASSFDRGPTGELFF.

The gene calls are TRBV9 and TRBJ2-7, with 10 bases fitting TRBD2. This CDR3 comprises 16 residues. CDR1 SGDLS and CDR2 YYNGEE come from the germline V gene. V was pared by 1 base and J by 2 bases, with 6 bases of the junction left unmatched. The CDR3 sequence is CASSVFPSGGPYEQYF. As DNA, the CDR3 is TGTGCCAGCAGCGTATTCCCTAGCGGGGGACCCTACGAGCAGTACTTC.

The chain links TRBV3-1 (or the pseudogene TRBV3-2) to TRBJ2-1; a weak D match, TRBD2 (6 bases). Germline-derived CDR1 and CDR2 are LGHDT and YNNKEL (reference sequence). V was pared by 2 bases and J by 7 bases, with 12 bases between. The CDR3 is 14 residues long. CDR3 residues: CASSQRGGLNEQFF. The CDR3 DNA follows: TGTGCCAGCAGCCAAAGAGGAGGGCTGAATGAGCAGTTCTTC.

The chain combines TRBV5-5 with TRBJ2-7; D may be TRBD1 (6 bases). CDR1 and CDR2 (germline): SGHKS, YYEKEE (reference sequence). Between the trimmed V and J ends, which lost 2 bases and 6 bases, there was a span of 12 bases. This CDR3 has 13 amino acids. Here the CDR3 reads CASSFLQGLEQYF. DNA for the CDR3: TGTGCCAGCAGCTTCCTACAGGGTCTCGAGCAGTACTTC.

This clone was picked up one time. This rearrangement joins TRBV10-3 to TRBJ2-3; 11 bases are shared with TRBD2. The CDR3 spans 16 residues. V lost 6 bases and J lost 4; bases outside the gene matches: 9. Per the germline V gene, CDR1 is ENHRY and CDR2 is SYGVKD. CDR3 bases: TGTGCCATCAGAAATAGCGGGGGGGGATGGGCAGATACGCAGTATTTT. Residues: CAIRNSGGGWADTQYF.

CDR3 coding DNA: TGTGCCAGCAGCAAAAGCGTCCCGGGGGGTAACTACAATGAGCAGTTCTTC. Residues: CASSKSVPGGNYNEQFF. J is TRBJ2-1 and V is TRBV7-3; 7 nucleotides line up with TRBD2. From germline, CDR1 is SGHTA and CDR2 FQGTGA. V lost 5 bases and J lost 3; bases outside the gene matches: 13. The CDR3 has 17 amino acids.

The J gene is TRBJ2-1, the V gene TRBV19; D not resolved. Trimming removed 6 bases from V and 0 bases from J, with 12 bases in between. Germline V CDR1 and CDR2: LNHDA, SQIVND (reference sequence). This CDR3 is built from 15 residues. Here the CDR3 DNA reads TGTGCCAGTAGAATCGACCGGAGCTCCTACAATGAGCAGTTCTTC. Protein: CASRIDRSSYNEQFF.

The rearrangement links TRBV18 to TRBJ2-7; the match to TRBD1 covers 9 bases. Germline CDR1 is KGHSH and CDR2 is LQKENI. The CDR3 runs 13 residues. V gave up 8 bases and J gave up 3 bases; unmatched junction bases: 5. CDR3 in amino acids: CASRDRANYEQYF. CDR3 in DNA: TGTGCCAGCAGGGACAGGGCAAACTACGAGCAGTACTTC.

The rearrangement joins TRBV11-2 to TRBJ2-1; 8 nucleotides match TRBD2. The J segment lost 5 bases and the V segment lost 1 base, leaving 10 bases of the junction unmatched. The CDR3 has 17 amino acids. Germline values: CDR1 SGHAT, CDR2 FQNNGV. CDR3 in DNA: TGTGCCAGCAGCTTAGTACGTGTTAGCGGGGAACACAATGAGCAGTTCTTC. Translated, it gives CASSLVRVSGEHNEQFF. Variable domain in full (rest from reference TRBV11-2 and TRBJ2-1): EAGVAQSPRYKIIEKRQSVAFWCNPISGHATLYWYQQILGQGPKLLIQFQNNGVVDDSQLPKDRFSAERLKGVDSTLKIQPAKLEDSAVYLCASSLVRVSGEHNEQFFGPGTRLTVL.

This clone was picked up one time. The genes are TRBV7-8 and TRBJ2-5; 10 bases fit TRBD2. The CDR3 is made up of 15 amino acids. The V and J ends lost 6 bases and 5 bases, in that order; junction bases with no gene match: 9. CDR1 and CDR2 (germline): SGHVS, FQNEAQ. CDR3 DNA: TGTGCCAGCAGACCTTTAGCGGGGGGTACGGAGACCCAGTACTTC. It yields the protein CASRPLAGGTETQYF.

The chain joins TRBV27 to TRBJ1-5; D may be TRBD1 (5 bases). Germline values: CDR1 MNHEY, CDR2 SMNVEV (reference sequence). Trimming left V 2 bases short and J 2 bases short, with 13 bases between. This CDR3 has 16 residues. The DNA of the CDR3 is TGTGCCAGCAGTTTAAACAGCCTAGGGGGCAATCAGCCCCAGCATTTT. Protein sequence: CASSLNSLGGNQPQHF.